The entry below gives a single TCR beta chain sequence along with its context. The antigen is unknown. These data come from a study of response to subunit inactivated influenza vaccine. TCRdb itself ran the RT-PCR reads through MiXCR, one entry per CDR3 protein. The sample includes around 760,000 distinct CDR3 sequences, approximately 14% of them seen just once. General study points: Authors suggested each seasonal flu vaccination may recruit only limited numbers of new T cells.

Trimming at V came to 4 bases and at J to 5 bases, leaving 15 bases not matched to a gene. Germline V gives CDR1 LGHDT, CDR2 YNNKEL (reference sequence). This CDR3 is 17 amino acids long. The sequence came from a man in his fifties or sixties who received an inactivated influenza vaccine. Sequencing used PBMCs from blood, obtained 14 days before vaccination. This rearrangement joins TRBV3-1 to TRBJ2-5, with 8 bases matching TRBD2. The CDR3 coding sequence is TGTGCCAGCAGCCCCCGAAGTATAGCGGGGATCGGGGAGACCCAGTACTTC. This encodes CASSPRSIAGIGETQYF.